The entry below gives a single T cell receptor (beta chain) sequence along with its context. Its matching antigen is unknown. CDR3 length: 13 amino acids. Germline lookup yields CDR1 SQVTM and CDR2 ANQGSEA. The data originate from a study of blood T cells in healthy people across ages. Aged about 6 to 90, donors were systemically healthy Caucasians from Russia. Each sample yielded at least 6 million isolated PBMCs. The use of a sample-barcoded 5' primer and a J-beta primer mix characterized a second PCR of roughly 6 to 12 cycles. Each CDR3 protein is one row after TCRdb ran MiXCR on the 5' RACE reads. The sample shows roughly 800,000 distinct CDR3 sequences, under 40% of them seen only once. Regarding the study as a whole: With age, beta diversity per million T cells declined roughly linearly, significantly by 40.

The clonotype comes from a man in his late teens or twenties in good health. Specimen: blood. The chain links TRBV29-1 to TRBJ1-1, with 7 bases matching TRBD1. DNA of the CDR3: TGCGGCGGCCTCAGGGGGGTGAACACTGAAGCTTTCTTT. This codes for CGGLRGVNTEAFF.